A selection of T cell receptor beta chains follows, all from one sample in a study of CD8 T cells in ankylosing spondylitis. Via MiXCR, TCRdb re-called the 5' RACE reads, giving one row per CDR3 protein. The profile shows about 230,000 distinct CDR3 sequences, 8.2% of them singletons. Sequencing was performed on blood, either unsorted or a sorted T cell fraction (not recorded which). The receptor source for this set is a female donor with ankylosing spondylitis or in good health (not recorded which). Each CDR3 is given with its conserved first and last residue. A D gene is named only where the DNA matches it firmly. The listing skips clone size in some rows; elsewhere it reads once, few, many or a size class.

d_gene,v_gene,j_gene,abundance,CDR3nt,CDR3aa
NA,TRBV5-4,TRBJ1-2,many,TGTGCCAGCAGCTTGTTTGGAGCTAACTATGGCTACACCTTC,CASSLFGANYGYTF
NA,TRBV20-1,TRBJ2-3,many,TGCAGTGCTAGAGGTGACGGGCGCACAGATACGCAGTATTTT,CSARGDGRTDTQYF
NA,TRBV2,TRBJ2-2,many,TGTGCCAGCCATGACCGGACAGATCCGAACACCGGGGAGCTGTTTTTT,CASHDRTDPNTGELFF
NA,TRBV6-1,TRBJ1-1,many,TGTGCCAGCAGTGAAGCAGGAACTGAAGCTTTCTTT,CASSEAGTEAFF
NA,TRBV11-1,TRBJ1-4,few,TGTGCCAGCAGCACGTGGGAGGATGAAAAACTGTTTTTT,CASSTWEDEKLFF
TRBD1,TRBV7-2,TRBJ2-1,few,TGTGCCAGCAGCGAGACAGGGAATGAGCAGTTCTTC,CASSETGNEQFF
TRBD2,TRBV4-2,TRBJ2-5,many,TGTGCCAGCAGCCAAGATAGTAGCGGGAGTGAGCGCGAGACCCAGTACTTC,CASSQDSSGSERETQYF
NA,TRBV28,TRBJ1-6,many,TGTGCCAGCGGAAAGGGGTGGCCTAACTCACCCCTCCACTTT,CASGKGWPNSPLHF
NA,TRBV20-1,TRBJ1-2,many,TGCAGTGCTAGAGTTTTGGGCAACTATGGCTACACCTTC,CSARVLGNYGYTF
NA,TRBV29-1,TRBJ2-3,many,TGCAGCGTTGGGTTCGGGGGAGGCGCAGATACGCAGTATTTT,CSVGFGGGADTQYF
NA,TRBV19,TRBJ1-1,few,TGTGCCAGTAACCTTGGGCAGAACACTGAAGCTTTCTTT,CASNLGQNTEAFF
NA,TRBV29-1,TRBJ2-1,many,TGCAGCGTTGGTTTCGGGGGGCTCTACAATGAGCAGTTCTTC,CSVGFGGLYNEQFF
NA,TRBV11-2,TRBJ2-1,many,TGTGCCAGCAGCTTCCGAGGACTTTATGAGCAGTTCTTC,CASSFRGLYEQFF
NA,TRBV20-1,TRBJ2-3,many,TGCAGTGCTACCCACACAGATACGCAGTATTTT,CSATHTDTQYF
TRBD2,TRBV6-2/TRBV6-3,TRBJ2-1,NA,TGTGCCAGCAGTTACAGGACTGCCGGGAGGGCCTACAATGAGCAGTTCTTC,CASSYRTAGRAYNEQFF
NA,TRBV14,TRBJ1-6,many,TGTGCCAGCAGCCAAGCGGGCAGAGGGATCTATAATTCACCCCTCCACTTT,CASSQAGRGIYNSPLHF
NA,TRBV2,TRBJ2-7,many,TGTGCCAGCGAGGGGAGCCTTCTCAACGAGCAGTACTTC,CASEGSLLNEQYF
TRBD2,TRBV7-9,TRBJ2-7,NA,TGTGCCAGCAGTTTAGCGGGAGATCCCTACGAGCAGTACTTC,CASSLAGDPYEQYF
TRBD2,TRBV25-1,TRBJ2-7,many,TGTGCCAGCAGTGACACGGGAGGGACTAGCGAGCAGTACTTC,CASSDTGGTSEQYF
TRBD2,TRBV20-1,TRBJ2-5,NA,TGCAGTGCTGCCTCCGGGACTAGGGTCTTGGAGACCCAGTACTTC,CSAASGTRVLETQYF
NA,TRBV12-3/TRBV12-4,TRBJ2-5,many,TGTGCCAGCAGTTTGTCCAGCCAAGAGACCCAGTACTTC,CASSLSSQETQYF
NA,TRBV12-3/TRBV12-4,TRBJ2-5,many,TGTGCCAGCAGTTTAGCGAATCTTCAGGGAGCAGGGACCCAGTACTTC,CASSLANLQGAGTQYF
NA,TRBV5-6,TRBJ2-1,many,TGTGCCAGCAGCTTCCTAGATCTTCGGGACAATGAGCAGTTCTTC,CASSFLDLRDNEQFF
NA,TRBV7-2,TRBJ1-5,few,TGTGCCAGCAGCACCGACAGGTCTCAGCCCCAGCATTTT,CASSTDRSQPQHF
TRBD2,TRBV6-2/TRBV6-3,TRBJ2-1,few,TGTGCCAGCAGTTATGGGACTAGCGGGCCCTACAATGAGCAGTTCTTC,CASSYGTSGPYNEQFF
NA,TRBV6-6,TRBJ1-1,many,TGTGCCAGCAGTTTTAGGAACACTGAAGCTTTCTTT,CASSFRNTEAFF
NA,TRBV20-1,TRBJ2-6,many,TGCAGTGCTAGACCCGGTGCCGGGGCCAACGTCCTGACTTTC,CSARPGAGANVLTF
NA,TRBV5-4,TRBJ2-1,many,TGTGCCAGCAGCTTGGAGCTACAAGGGACCTACAATGAGCAGTTCTTC,CASSLELQGTYNEQFF
NA,TRBV2,TRBJ2-1,many,TGTGCCAGCAGTGGGGTAGTGGCGGTCAATGAGCAGTTCTTC,CASSGVVAVNEQFF
TRBD1,TRBV6-1,TRBJ1-6,NA,TGTGCCAGCAAAAACAGGGGACTAACCTTAGCAGCCAATTCACCCCTCCACTTT,CASKNRGLTLAANSPLHF
TRBD1,TRBV29-1,TRBJ1-1,many,TGCAGCGTTGAGGGACAGGGATCGGGGAACACTGAAGCTTTCTTT,CSVEGQGSGNTEAFF
NA,TRBV3-1,TRBJ2-5,few,TGTGCCAGCAGCCAAGCTAGTTGGGGCCAAGAGACCCAGTACTTC,CASSQASWGQETQYF
NA,TRBV20-1,TRBJ2-3,many,TGCAGTGTAAGGAGGGCCCCAGATACGCAGTATTTT,CSVRRAPDTQYF
NA,TRBV7-2,TRBJ2-1,NA,TGTGCCAGCAGCGCACTCCTAAATGAGCAGTTCTTC,CASSALLNEQFF
TRBD2,TRBV7-2,TRBJ2-1,NA,TGTGCCAGCAGCTTAAAGGCTAGCGGGGGCAATGAGCAGTTCTTC,CASSLKASGGNEQFF
NA,TRBV3-1,TRBJ2-1,many,TGTGCCAGCAGCCAAAACCTAGCGTCATTCAATGAGCAGTTCTTC,CASSQNLASFNEQFF
TRBD2,TRBV2,TRBJ2-7,many,TGTGCCAGCAGTGAAGCTAGCGGGAGAGGAAACGAGCAGTACTTC,CASSEASGRGNEQYF
NA,TRBV29-1,TRBJ2-5,many,TGCAGCGTTGACAACCCCAGGGACGGAGAGACCCAGTACTTC,CSVDNPRDGETQYF
NA,TRBV4-3,TRBJ2-1,many,TGCGCCAGCAGTCAACATGTGGCGGGTGAGCAGTTCTTC,CASSQHVAGEQFF
NA,TRBV7-2,TRBJ2-1,many,TGTGCCAGCAGCCCCACTCGGGGTGCCCATGGGGAGCAGTTCTTC,CASSPTRGAHGEQFF
NA,TRBV24-1,TRBJ2-2,many,TGTGCCACCAGCCGTGGGAGGACCGGGGAGCTGTTTTTT,CATSRGRTGELFF
TRBD1,TRBV9,TRBJ2-1,NA,TGTGCCAGCAGCCCTCGGGACAGGACTTACAATGAGCAGTTCTTC,CASSPRDRTYNEQFF
NA,TRBV7-9,TRBJ1-1,many,TGTGCCAGCAGCTTACTCACTGAAGCTTTCTTT,CASSLLTEAFF
NA,TRBV30,TRBJ2-7,NA,TGTGCCTGGAGTAAGGCGGGATCCGACGGAACGAGCTTACTTAACTCCTACGAGCAGTACTTC,CAWSKAGSDGTSLLNSYEQYF
NA,TRBV20-1,TRBJ2-4,many,TGCAGTGCTACGAGTGGGCTAGTGGATAGGTACTTC,CSATSGLVDRYF
NA,TRBV29-1,TRBJ2-3,NA,TGCAGCGTCAGGAGCACAGATACGCAGTATTTT,CSVRSTDTQYF
NA,TRBV7-8,TRBJ2-3,many,TGTGCCAGCAGCTTAAGTAGTCCCGCAGATACGCAGTATTTT,CASSLSSPADTQYF
NA,TRBV12-3/TRBV12-4,TRBJ2-3,many,TGTGCCAGCAGTTTACGACAGGGAGGAGAAAGCACAGATACGCAGTATTTT,CASSLRQGGESTDTQYF